A single T cell receptor (beta chain) is shown here with its context. Its antigen is still unknown. Germline CDR1 is SNHLY and CDR2 is FYNNEI. The CDR3 spans 15 residues. After removal of 4 bases from V and 2 bases from J, the junction contained 3 bases not matched to a gene. Authors' methods: Filtering differed for immunoSEQ, which gave only junction sequences without quality scores. Assay used: immunoSEQ multiplex PCR; TCRdb lists only in-frame clones, some missing. V, J and clone size derive from that table, while D and trimming were established from the DNA sequence. This sample has under 1,100,000 clones, with roughly 80% found just once. This record belongs to a study of shared clonotypes between healthy human individuals. Study as a whole: Three CD4 naive, three CD4 memory, two CD8 naive and one CD8 memory plate were used per donor. Study observations and caveats: Between four donors, naive CD4 clonotypes were shared at a level of about 5%.

Input material: memory CD4+ T cells sorted from blood. Subset described: CD45RA-negative fraction. The sequence was obtained from a man younger than 35 in good health. V is TRBV2 and J is TRBJ2-2, with 8 positions matching TRBD1. The CDR3 bases are TGTGCCAGCAGTGTCGACAGGGGAAACACCGGGGAGCTGTTTTTT. It codes for CASSVDRGNTGELFF.